The T cell receptor beta chain under discussion was sequenced for a study of blood T cells in healthy people across ages. Every sample had a minimum of 6 million PBMCs isolated. In its sample, this clonotype was seen a few times. The antigen is undetermined. For the second PCR, which ran for about 7 to 11 cycles, a sample-barcoded 5' primer and a J-beta primer mix were used. Via MiXCR, TCRdb re-called the 5' RACE reads, giving one row per CDR3 protein. This sample has over 1,300,000 distinct CDR3 sequences; almost 60% occur once, and the top ten carry 5.5% to 8%. The CDR3 has 20 residues. V dropped 1 base and J dropped 3; count of bases not matched to a gene: 16. Germline CDR1 SGHRS, CDR2 YFSETQ. Points from the study as a whole: Diversity of TCR beta correlated strongly with naive T cell percentage. Among T cells, TCR beta diversity per million cells dropped roughly linearly as age rose.

Material: blood. The TCR sequence derives from a man aged 18-30 years in good health. This rearrangement joins TRBV5-1 to TRBJ2-1; 10 bases are shared with TRBD2. The CDR3 nucleotides are TGCGCCAGCAGCTTGCGTCCCGCAGCGGGGGGGCTTATTGACTACAATGAGCAGTTCTTC. It yields the protein CASSLRPAAGGLIDYNEQFF. Drawing the rest from reference TRBV5-1 and TRBJ2-1, the complete variable domain is KAGVTQTPRYLIKTRGQQVTLSCSPISGHRSVSWYQQTPGQGLQFLFEYFSETQRNKGNFPGRFSGRQFSNSRSEMNVSTLELGDSALYLCASSLRPAAGGLIDYNEQFFGPGTRLTVL.